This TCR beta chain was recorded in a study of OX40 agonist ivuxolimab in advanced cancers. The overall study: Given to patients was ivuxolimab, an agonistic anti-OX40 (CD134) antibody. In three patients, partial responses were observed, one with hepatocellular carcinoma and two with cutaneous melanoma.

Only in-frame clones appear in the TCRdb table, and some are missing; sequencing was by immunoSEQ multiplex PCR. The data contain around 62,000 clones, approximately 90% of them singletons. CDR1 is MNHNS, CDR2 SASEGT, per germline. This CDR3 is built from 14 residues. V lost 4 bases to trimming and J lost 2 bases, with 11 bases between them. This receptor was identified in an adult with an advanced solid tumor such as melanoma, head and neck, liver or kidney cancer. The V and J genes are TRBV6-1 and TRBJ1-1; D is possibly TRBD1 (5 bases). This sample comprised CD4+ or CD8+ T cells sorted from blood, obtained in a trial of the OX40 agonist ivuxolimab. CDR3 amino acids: CASSVTTGNTEAFF. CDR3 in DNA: TGTGCCAGCAGTGTTACTACAGGTAACACTGAAGCTTTCTTT.